This T cell receptor (beta chain) was captured by sequencing in a study of PD-1 blockade in mismatch repair-deficient tumors. Study-wide findings and caveats: After pembrolizumab, tumor-resident clones rose rapidly, then generally contracted before radiologic responses.

A single count supports this clone. Its antigen is undetermined. The germline V gene has CDR1 SGHTA and CDR2 FQGTGA. With V trimmed by 5 bases and J by 7 bases, 5 bases remained unmatched. The CDR3 loop spans 14 amino acids. Assay used: immunoSEQ multiplex PCR; TCRdb lists only in-frame clones, some missing. The profile shows 55,000 to 85,000 clones, around 73% of them singletons. The sequenced sample was peripheral blood, obtained 2 weeks after starting pembrolizumab. The source of this sequence is an adult with mismatch repair-deficient cancer. The V call is TRBV7-3, the J call TRBJ2-1, with 10 positions matching TRBD1. CDR3 loop: CASSEDRGLNEQFF. CDR3 bases: TGTGCCAGCAGCGAGGACAGGGGGTTGAATGAGCAGTTCTTC.